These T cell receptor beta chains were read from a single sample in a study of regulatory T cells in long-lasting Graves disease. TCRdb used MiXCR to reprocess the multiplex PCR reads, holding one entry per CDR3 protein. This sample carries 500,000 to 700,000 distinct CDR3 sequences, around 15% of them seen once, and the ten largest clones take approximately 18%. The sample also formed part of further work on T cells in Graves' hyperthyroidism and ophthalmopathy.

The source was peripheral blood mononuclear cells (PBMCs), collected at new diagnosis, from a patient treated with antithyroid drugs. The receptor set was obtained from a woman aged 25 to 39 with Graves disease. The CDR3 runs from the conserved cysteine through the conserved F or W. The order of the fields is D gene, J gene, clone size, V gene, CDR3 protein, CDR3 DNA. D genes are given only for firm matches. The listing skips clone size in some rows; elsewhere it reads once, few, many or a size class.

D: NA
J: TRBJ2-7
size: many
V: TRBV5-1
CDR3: CASDRGEASYEQYF
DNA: TGCGCCAGCGATCGAGGGGAAGCTTCCTACGAGCAGTACTTC

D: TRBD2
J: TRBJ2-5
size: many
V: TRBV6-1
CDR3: CASSRGTSGRRGQETQYF
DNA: TGTGCCAGCAGTCGAGGGACTAGCGGGAGGAGGGGCCAAGAGACCCAGTACTTC

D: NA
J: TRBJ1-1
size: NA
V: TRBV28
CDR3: CASRQEMNTEAFF
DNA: TGTGCCAGCAGACAGGAAATGAACACTGAAGCTTTCTTT

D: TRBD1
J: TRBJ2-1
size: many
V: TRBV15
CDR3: CATSRLSRDSDVFF
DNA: TGTGCCACCAGCAGACTCTCCCGGGACAGTGATGTGTTCTTC

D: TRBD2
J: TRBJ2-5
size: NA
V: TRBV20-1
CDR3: CSPRLAGSEETQYF
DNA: TGCAGTCCCCGACTAGCGGGCTCGGAAGAGACCCAGTACTTC

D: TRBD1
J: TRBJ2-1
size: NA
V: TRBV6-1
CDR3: CASTPPPTGGNEQFF
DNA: TGTGCCAGCACTCCACCGCCGACAGGGGGCAATGAGCAGTTCTTC

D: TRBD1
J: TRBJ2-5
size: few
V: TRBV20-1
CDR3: CSATNRGRGETQYF
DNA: TGCAGTGCGACCAACAGGGGGCGGGGAGAGACCCAGTACTTC

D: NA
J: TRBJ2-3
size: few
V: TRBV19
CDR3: CASSMWGVNSDTQYF
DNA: TGTGCCAGTAGTATGTGGGGAGTTAACTCGGATACGCAGTATTTT

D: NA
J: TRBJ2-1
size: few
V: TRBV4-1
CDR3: CASSQGSKRSLGGSYNEQFF
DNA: TGCGCCAGCAGCCAAGGTAGTAAGAGGTCCCTAGGTGGCTCCTACAATGAGCAGTTCTTC

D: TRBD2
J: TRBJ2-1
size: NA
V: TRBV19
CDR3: CASLTSGRPHEQFF
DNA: TGTGCCAGCCTGACTAGCGGGAGGCCCCATGAGCAGTTCTTC

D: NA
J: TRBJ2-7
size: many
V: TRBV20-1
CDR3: CSALKREASYEQYF
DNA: TGCAGTGCCCTGAAGAGGGAGGCCTCCTACGAGCAGTACTTC

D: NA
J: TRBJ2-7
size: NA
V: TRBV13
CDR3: CASSLGDIAYEQYF
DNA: TGTGCCAGCAGCTTAGGCGACATCGCCTACGAGCAGTACTTC

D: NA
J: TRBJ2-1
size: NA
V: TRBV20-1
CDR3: CSAFNWNEQFF
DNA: TGCAGTGCTTTTAACTGGAATGAGCAGTTCTTC

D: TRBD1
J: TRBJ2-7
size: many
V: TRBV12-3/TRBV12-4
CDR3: CASSLRDRPYEQYF
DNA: TGTGCCAGCAGCTTACGGGACAGGCCCTACGAGCAGTACTTC

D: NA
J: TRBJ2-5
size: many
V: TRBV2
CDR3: CASSEPSVQETQYF
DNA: TGTGCCAGCAGTGAACCCAGCGTTCAGGAGACCCAGTACTTC

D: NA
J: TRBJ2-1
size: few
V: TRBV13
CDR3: CASSLGPQNEQFF
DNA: TGTGCCAGCAGCTTAGGGCCTCAAAATGAGCAGTTCTTC

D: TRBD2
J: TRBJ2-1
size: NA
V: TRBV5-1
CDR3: CASSLGLAGVSSYNEQFF
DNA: TGCGCCAGCAGCTTAGGTCTAGCGGGGGTGAGCTCCTACAATGAGCAGTTCTTC

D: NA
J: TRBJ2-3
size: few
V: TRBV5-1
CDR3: CASSKQVSISTDTQYF
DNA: TGCGCCAGCAGCAAACAGGTCTCTATTAGCACAGATACGCAGTATTTT

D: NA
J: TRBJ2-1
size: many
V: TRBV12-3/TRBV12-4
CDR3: CASSPTGPLRDNEQFF
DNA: TGTGCCAGCAGCCCCACGGGTCCCCTCCGGGACAATGAGCAGTTCTTC

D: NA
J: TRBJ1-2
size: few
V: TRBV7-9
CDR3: CASSFSGPQTNYGYTF
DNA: TGTGCCAGCAGCTTTTCGGGGCCGCAAACTAACTATGGCTACACCTTC

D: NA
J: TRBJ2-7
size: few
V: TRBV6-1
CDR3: CASTKRKDPSYEQYF
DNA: TGTGCCAGCACGAAACGGAAGGACCCCAGCTACGAGCAGTACTTC

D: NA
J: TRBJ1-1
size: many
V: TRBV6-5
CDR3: CASSYKVGHPEAFF
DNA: TGTGCCAGCAGTTATAAGGTGGGGCATCCTGAAGCTTTCTTT

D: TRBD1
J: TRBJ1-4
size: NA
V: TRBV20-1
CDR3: CSARTGEGEKLFF
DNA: TGCAGTGCTAGGACAGGGGAAGGTGAAAAACTGTTTTTT

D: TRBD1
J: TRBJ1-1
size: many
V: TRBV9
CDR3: CASTSGQISAEAFF
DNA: TGTGCCAGCACCTCGGGACAGATAAGCGCTGAAGCTTTCTTT

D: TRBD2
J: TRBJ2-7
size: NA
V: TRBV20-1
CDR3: CSAYVVLAASSYEQYF
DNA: TGCAGTGCTTACGTGGTACTAGCGGCAAGCTCCTACGAGCAGTACTTC

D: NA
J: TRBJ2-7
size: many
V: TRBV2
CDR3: CASSEIGTGPTAGGEQYF
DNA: TGTGCCAGCAGTGAAATCGGGACAGGGCCCACTGCGGGGGGGGAGCAGTACTTC

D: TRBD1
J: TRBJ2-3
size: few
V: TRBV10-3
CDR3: CAIQGADTQYF
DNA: TGTGCCATACAGGGGGCAGATACGCAGTATTTT

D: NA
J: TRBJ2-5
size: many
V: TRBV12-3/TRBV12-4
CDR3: CASSSGYQETQYF
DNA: TGTGCCAGCTCATCAGGTTACCAAGAGACCCAGTACTTC

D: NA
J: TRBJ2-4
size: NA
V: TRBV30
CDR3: CAWSFGDKYIQYF
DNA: TGTGCCTGGAGTTTCGGGGACAAATACATTCAGTACTTC

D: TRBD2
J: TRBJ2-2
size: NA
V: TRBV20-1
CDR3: CSARDPGPSGANTGELFF
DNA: TGCAGTGCTAGAGACCCGGGTCCTAGCGGGGCGAACACCGGGGAGCTGTTTTTT

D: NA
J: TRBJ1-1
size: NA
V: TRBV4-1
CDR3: CASSLVGARGTEAFF
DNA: TGCGCCAGCAGCCTGGTGGGAGCACGCGGCACTGAAGCTTTCTTT

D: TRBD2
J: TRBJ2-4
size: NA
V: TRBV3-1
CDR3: CASSHLTSGRGGAKNIQYF
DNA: TGTGCCAGCAGCCATCTTACTAGCGGGAGAGGTGGAGCCAAAAACATTCAGTACTTC

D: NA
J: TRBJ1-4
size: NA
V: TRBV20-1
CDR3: CSASWPWGLTNEKLFF
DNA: TGCAGTGCTAGTTGGCCGTGGGGGCTAACTAATGAAAAACTGTTTTTT

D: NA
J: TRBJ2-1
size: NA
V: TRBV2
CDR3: CASTQGLTEQFF
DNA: TGTGCCAGCACCCAGGGGCTAACTGAGCAGTTCTTC

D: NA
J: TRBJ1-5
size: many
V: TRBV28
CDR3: CASSLYGDQPQHF
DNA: TGTGCCAGCAGTTTGTACGGCGATCAGCCCCAGCATTTT

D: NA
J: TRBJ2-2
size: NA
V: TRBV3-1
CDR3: CASSSPPKEELFF
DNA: TGTGCCAGCAGCTCCCCCCCCAAGGAGGAGCTGTTTTTT

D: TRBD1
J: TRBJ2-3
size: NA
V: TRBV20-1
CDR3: CSARRGSGTGLPDTQYF
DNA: TGCAGTGCTAGGCGGGGATCCGGGACAGGGTTGCCAGATACGCAGTATTTT

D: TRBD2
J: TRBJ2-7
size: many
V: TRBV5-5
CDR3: CASSLVGLAGEQYF
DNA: TGTGCCAGCAGCTTGGTCGGACTAGCGGGAGAGCAGTACTTC

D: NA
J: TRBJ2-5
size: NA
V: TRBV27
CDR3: CASGTPKETQYF
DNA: TGTGCCAGCGGGACTCCCAAAGAGACCCAGTACTTC

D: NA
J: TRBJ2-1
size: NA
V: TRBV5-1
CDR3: CASSLEQGMGFF
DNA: TGCGCCAGCAGCTTGGAGCAGGGAATGGGTTTCTTC

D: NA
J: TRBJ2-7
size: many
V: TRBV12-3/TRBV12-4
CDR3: CASSLLGLSYEQYF
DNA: TGTGCCAGCAGTTTACTAGGTCTTTCCTACGAGCAGTACTTC

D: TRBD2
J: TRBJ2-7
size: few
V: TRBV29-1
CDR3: CSALGLAGVGVEQYF
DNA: TGCAGCGCCCTGGGACTAGCGGGAGTGGGGGTCGAGCAGTACTTC